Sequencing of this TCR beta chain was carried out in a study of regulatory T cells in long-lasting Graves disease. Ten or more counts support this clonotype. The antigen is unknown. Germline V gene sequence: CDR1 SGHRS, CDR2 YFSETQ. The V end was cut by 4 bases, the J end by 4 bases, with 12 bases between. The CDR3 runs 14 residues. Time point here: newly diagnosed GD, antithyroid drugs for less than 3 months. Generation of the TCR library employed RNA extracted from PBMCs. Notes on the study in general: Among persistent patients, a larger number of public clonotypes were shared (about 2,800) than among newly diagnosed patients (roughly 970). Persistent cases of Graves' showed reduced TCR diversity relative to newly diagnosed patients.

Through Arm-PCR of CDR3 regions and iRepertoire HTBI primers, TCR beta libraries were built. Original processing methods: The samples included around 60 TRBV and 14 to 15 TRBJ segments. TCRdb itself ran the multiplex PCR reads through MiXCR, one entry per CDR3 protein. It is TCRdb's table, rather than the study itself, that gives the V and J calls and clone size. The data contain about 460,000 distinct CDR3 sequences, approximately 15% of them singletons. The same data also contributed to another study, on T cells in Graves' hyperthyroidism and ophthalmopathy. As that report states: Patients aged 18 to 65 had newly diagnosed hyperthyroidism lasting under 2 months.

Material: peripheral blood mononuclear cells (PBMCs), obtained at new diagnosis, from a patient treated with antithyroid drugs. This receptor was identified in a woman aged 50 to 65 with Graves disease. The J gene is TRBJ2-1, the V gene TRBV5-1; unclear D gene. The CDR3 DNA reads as TGCGCCAGCAGCCTTGATATGGTTTACAATGAGCAGTTCTTC. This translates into CASSLDMVYNEQFF.